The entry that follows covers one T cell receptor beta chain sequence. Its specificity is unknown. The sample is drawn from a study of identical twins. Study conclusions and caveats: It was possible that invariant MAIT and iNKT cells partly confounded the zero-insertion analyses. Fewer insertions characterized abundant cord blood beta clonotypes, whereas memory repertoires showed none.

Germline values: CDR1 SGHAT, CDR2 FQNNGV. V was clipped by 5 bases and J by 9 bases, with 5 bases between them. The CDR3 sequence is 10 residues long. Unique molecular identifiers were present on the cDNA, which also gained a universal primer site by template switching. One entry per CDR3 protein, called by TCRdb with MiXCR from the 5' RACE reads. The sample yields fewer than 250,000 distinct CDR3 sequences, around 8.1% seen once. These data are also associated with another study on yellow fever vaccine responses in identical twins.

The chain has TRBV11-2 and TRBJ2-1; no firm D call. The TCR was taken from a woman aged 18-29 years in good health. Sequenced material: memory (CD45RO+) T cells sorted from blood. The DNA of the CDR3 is TGTGCCAGCAGCGCCGGTGAGCAGTTCTTC. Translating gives CASSAGEQFF. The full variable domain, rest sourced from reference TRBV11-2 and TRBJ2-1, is EAGVAQSPRYKIIEKRQSVAFWCNPISGHATLYWYQQILGQGPKLLIQFQNNGVVDDSQLPKDRFSAERLKGVDSTLKIQPAKLEDSAVYLCASSAGEQFFGPGTRLTVL.